The 6 T cell receptor beta chains below were found in one sample sequenced in a study of T cells after yellow fever vaccination. TCRdb re-called the 5' RACE reads with MiXCR, one entry per CDR3 protein. Of about 340,000 distinct CDR3 sequences listed, 4% were seen once; the top ten hold approximately 24%. The source material was PBMCs, sampled 5 days after the yellow fever booster vaccination. The receptors originated from a man between 18 and 29 years old who received the YFV17D yellow fever vaccine.

This clonotype showed up just a few times. The CDR3 DNA reads as TGCGCCAGCAGTCCGGACCGGCAAGAGACCCAGTACTTC. Its protein is CASSPDRQETQYF. The J gene is TRBJ2-5, the V gene TRBV5-1; D is undetermined. Germline V gene data show CDR1 as SGHRS and CDR2 as YFSETQ. V gave up 5 bases and J gave up 2 bases, with 10 bases separating them. The length of the CDR3 is 13 residues. Complete variable domain (other parts from reference TRBV5-1 and TRBJ2-5): KAGVTQTPRYLIKTRGQQVTLSCSPISGHRSVSWYQQTPGQGLQFLFEYFSETQRNKGNFPGRFSGRQFSNSRSEMNVSTLELGDSALYLCASSPDRQETQYFGPGTRLLVL.

This clonotype was seen only a few times. The V call is TRBV29-1, the J call TRBJ1-1; weak D call: TRBD1 (6 bases). The length of the CDR3 is 12 residues. Trimming took 4 bases from V and 1 from J, leaving 7 bases between them. The germline CDR1 and CDR2 sequences are SQVTM and ANQGSEA. The CDR3 DNA is TGCAGCGTTGGGGGGGCGAACACTGAAGCTTTCTTT. Translated: CSVGGANTEAFF.

This clonotype was counted between two and nine times. The chain has TRBV27 and TRBJ1-5; a weak D match, TRBD1 (6 bases). The V and J ends lost 5 bases and 0 bases respectively, with 14 bases between them. Per the germline V gene, CDR1 is MNHEY and CDR2 is SMNVEV (reference sequence). The CDR3 extends over 16 amino acids. CDR3 DNA sequence: TGTGCCAGCAGTCCGGGGACACCTTATAGCAATCAGCCCCAGCATTTT. This sequence encodes CASSPGTPYSNQPQHF.

This clonotype has a count of ten or more. The chain is built from TRBV2 and TRBJ1-1, with D hard to call. In germline, CDR1 is SNHLY, CDR2 FYNNEI. The CDR3 is 11 residues long. V shed 7 bases and J shed 7 bases, with 10 bases lying between them. CDR3: CASTESGEAFF. The DNA for the CDR3 is TGTGCCAGCACCGAGAGCGGTGAAGCTTTCTTT.

The rearrangement joins TRBV7-9 to TRBJ2-5, with D perhaps matching TRBD1 or TRBD2 (5 bases each). Germline CDR1 reads SEHNR; CDR2 reads FQNEAQ (reference sequence). The CDR3 is made up of 13 amino acids. Trimming removed 6 bases at V and 2 bases at J, with 10 bases between. CDR3 residues: CASRDWGQETQYF. The CDR3 nucleotides are TGTGCCAGCAGAGACTGGGGGCAAGAGACCCAGTACTTC.

A few counts support this clonotype. The chain combines TRBV10-3 with TRBJ1-2; TRBD1 agrees at 10 bases. Germline CDR1 reads ENHRY; CDR2 reads SYGVKD. This CDR3 has 15 residues. J was trimmed by 4 bases and V by 8 bases; bases with no gene match: 10. CDR3 sequence: CAIGDDRGQIYGYTF. CDR3 sequence (DNA): TGTGCCATCGGAGACGACAGGGGGCAGATCTATGGCTACACCTTC.